The 5 T cell receptor beta chains given below trace back to one sample, sequenced in a study of neurological immune-mediated disorders. Each CDR3 protein is one row after TCRdb ran MiXCR on the 5' RACE reads. In the table there are about 70,000 distinct CDR3 sequences, around 3% of which are singletons. Sequenced sample: PBMCs. The receptors here all came from a woman aged 50 to 65 with multiple sclerosis.

This clonotype was observed many times. The chain recombines TRBV12-3 or TRBV12-4 with TRBJ2-3; D may match TRBD1 or TRBD2 (5 bases each). Trimming took off 3 bases at V and 5 bases at J, with 12 bases between the two ends. The CDR3 is 14 residues long. The CDR3 reads CASSFSVGEDTQYF. CDR3 DNA: TGTGCCAGCAGTTTTAGTGTGGGGGAAGATACGCAGTATTTT.

This clonotype was recorded many times. The chain recombines TRBV20-1 with TRBJ2-5; 8 nucleotides line up with TRBD1. This CDR3 has 14 residues. In germline, CDR1 is DFQATT, CDR2 SNEGSKA (reference sequence). V was pared by 5 bases and J by 5 bases, with 10 bases of the junction left unmatched. This chain's CDR3 is CSAPLQGAWETQYF. The CDR3 nucleotides read TGCAGTGCTCCTCTCCAGGGGGCATGGGAGACCCAGTACTTC.

This clonotype was seen at least ten times. The chain couples TRBV12-3 or TRBV12-4 to TRBJ2-4; D perhaps matches TRBD1 (6 bases). The CDR3 has 16 residues. Trimming removed 5 bases from V and 6 bases from J, with 20 bases in between. This chain's CDR3 is CASSPKDRQLGNIQYF. DNA of the CDR3: TGTGCCAGCAGTCCAAAGGACAGACAGCTGGGAAACATTCAGTACTTC.

The table lists this clonotype with many counts. The CDR3 region is CASSLRTSGNIQYF. The DNA of the CDR3 is TGTGCCAGCAGCCTAAGGACTAGCGGTAACATTCAGTACTTC. The chain carries TRBV5-8 and TRBJ2-4, with 10 bases matching TRBD2. This CDR3 has 14 residues. J gave up 7 bases and V 4 bases, and 5 bases lay outside the gene matches. In germline, CDR1 is SGHTS, CDR2 YDEGEE.

This clonotype was recorded at least ten times. The chain uses TRBV20-1 and TRBJ2-7, with D perhaps matching TRBD1 (6 bases). V shed 6 bases and J shed 8 bases, with 14 bases lying between them. This CDR3 is 11 amino acids long. The V gene's germline CDR1 is DFQATT and CDR2 SNEGSKA (reference sequence). The CDR3 DNA is TGCAGTGCGGGGCGGCAGGGGAAGCAGTACGTC. Translating it yields CSAGRQGKQYV.